This T cell receptor beta chain is from a study of long-term antiretroviral therapy in people with HIV (dated by TCRdb to the early 2020s). Background for the entire study: Collection of the earliest samples took place about a decade ahead of the 2015 WHO recommendation for immediate ART, at a time when ART was typically delayed until CD4 counts fell. A retrospective serial study tested whether ART initiation and durable HIV suppression were associated with changes in peripheral blood TRB repertoire composition and diversity. A total of 192 cryopreserved PBMC samples came from approximately 30 adults with confirmed HIV infection and were collected serially over a mean of roughly 6 years (range 1-12). Of the 30 participants with HIV, fewer than twelve were female. No cross-contamination during QIAcube processing was seen in test extractions of a monoclonal T-cell line run alongside 30 or so polyclonal samples.

Sequencing of the TRB variable region was done with the immunoSEQ hsTCRB v3.0 assay at survey level resolution. A depth of roughly 35,000-50,000 T-cell genomes per sample was targeted for TRB sequencing. Pooled TRB libraries were sequenced on an Illumina MiSeq with a v3 150-cycle kit. As for how the authors treated the data: Repertoire analysis ran in R within a reproducible Nextflow workflow covering QC, data transformation and analysis. Custom analyses were implemented in LymphoSeq2, an R package for AIRR-Seq data exploration. Four samples that yielded fewer than 5000 total TRB sequences were excluded, so that about 200 HIV repertoires were analyzed. Of the roughly 190 retained HIV repertoires, about 60 were collected before and approximately 130 after ART initiation. Each repertoire was downsampled to 5000 TRB nucleotide sequences, and summary statistics were averaged across 100 downsampling iterations. Only TRB sequences with CDR3 regions of at least seven amino acids were retained for analysis. Diversity was measured with a Shannon entropy-derived clonality score and the Gini coefficient. Repertoire networks linked the top 5000 CDR3 amino acid sequences whenever two sequences differed by an edit distance of one. Antigen specificity groups and MHC restriction were predicted for TRB CDR3 amino acid sequences with GLIPH2. To flag known associations with CMV, EBV, HIV or tissue antigens, CDR3 amino acid sequences were compared against VDJdb and McPAS-TCR. Pre-ART, post-ART and control groups were compared with Wilcoxon signed-rank tests and Holm-Bonferroni correction. The clones in this table, taken by TCRdb from immuneACCESS, are in-frame only. Not every clone is retained; where verified, under half of the shortfall comes from an unresolved V gene, and the cause of the rest is unknown. V and J calls and clone size are copied from that table; D and trimming were computed from the DNA. The sample includes approximately 28,000 clones, with nearly 85% observed a single time. Of the sample, around 11% falls within the top ten clones.

For CDR1 and CDR2, the germline V gene (reference sequence) lists SEHNR and FQNEAQ. The V and J ends are trimmed by 2 bases and 4 bases, leaving 8 bases between them. There are 13 amino acids in the CDR3, from cysteine to phenylalanine inclusive. This entry keeps only the CDR3 DNA: 39 bases, framed from base 1. This clone came up a few times. Its recognized antigen is unknown. No clone much larger than this one lies a single base away; base qualities are absent. The paper as a whole reports these results and caveats: Inferences about post-ART repertoire changes are limited because no data were available on ART adherence, viral resistance or therapy changes. CDR3 length ranges in HIV repertoires were narrower than in controls, and network structure suggested an antigen-experienced repertoire with only a slight naive shift after ART. Unsorted PBMC were profiled instead of sorted CD4+ and CD8+ T cells because pre-ART samples had limited cell numbers. Limited PBMC availability meant only the TCR beta chain was sequenced, without alpha chain pairing. The repertoire was dominated across all time points by expanded TRB clones identified before ART initiation, although this dominance was seen to fluctuate and to decrease in many PLHIV after ART. The samples span the years 2004 to 2017, and the ART regimens used may be less effective than current regimens. ART initiation was associated with a significant increase in TRB diversity, but diversity stayed significantly below transplant donor controls even after long-term ART.

Participants were included only if at least one PBMC sample before ART initiation and at least two post-ART samples were available. Every participant with HIV received treatment in the United States of America. Before DNA extraction, cryopreserved samples containing about 0.95-10 million PBMC were thawed and washed. At the time of the earliest PBMC sample, participants with HIV were aged between about 23 and 55 years. Each participant contributed PBMC samples from 1-4 timepoints before ART initiation and 2-8 timepoints after ART initiation, with a median of 7 samples. Serial HIV viral load, CD4+ T-cell count, ART history and demographic data were obtained for every participant. Using a Qiagen kit on a QIAcube, genomic DNA was extracted from unsorted PBMC, with samples processed in batches of 12.

The specimen was unsorted PBMCs, collected 0.8 years before starting antiretroviral therapy. The chain is assembled from TRBV7-9 and TRBJ1-2; no D segment can be confidently identified. The TCR comes from a man aged 18-30 years with HIV. The CDR3 region: CASSLLVLYGYTF. Read as DNA, the sequence is TGTGCCAGCAGCTTACTAGTGCTCTATGGCTACACCTTC.